The source of this T cell receptor beta chain is a study of cytomegalovirus exposure and HLA in healthy donors (dated by TCRdb to 2016 to 2017). In terms of the full investigation: An earlier analysis of roughly 610 of the donors reported approximately 300 Gb of sequence data and around 120 million unique TCR beta sequences obtained from about 179 million T cells. About 300 gigabases of sequencing data and approximately 91 million unique TCR sequences made up an early release that covered 500 to 700 HLA-typed donors. Among the approximately 400 genotyped donors, approximately 76% belonged to the genetic ancestry cluster associated with self-reported Caucasian donors. The study was designed to test whether signatures of past pathogen exposure could be identified by cataloging public T cell receptors. The study used immunosequencing to profile the T cell repertoires of around 600 subjects and linked those repertoires to cytomegalovirus serostatus. A separate validation cohort of more than 100 different subjects was used in addition to the roughly 620-subject first cohort. The study combined high-throughput TCR immunosequencing, statistical association of individual TCRs with disease status, and machine learning to predict cytomegalovirus infection status. To study patterns of TCR occurrence, a later analysis re-analyzed previously published TCR beta repertoires from 500 to 850 donors and added high-resolution HLA genotyping. In the later analysis, no new phenotypic data were used to find candidate immune exposures; instead, reliance was placed on TCR beta sequences and their occurrence across donors. To decide whether each TCR beta V gene segment behaved as functional or pseudogenic, an earlier analysis of some 540 of the donors relied on high-throughput TCR beta sequencing. Alongside the repertoire data, information on donor age, sex, ethnicity and CMV serostatus was compiled. In a later genetic analysis, genome-wide SNP genotypes for about three fifths of the roughly 670 donors were used, and that subset was treated as a discovery cohort. All discovery cohort repertoires had been generated on a single sequencing platform. HLA typing included class I and class II loci at four-digit resolution. The number of donors typed differed by locus, with 629-630 for A, B, C, DRB1 and DQB1, about 500 for DQA1, about 610 for DPA1, and some 470 for DPB1. About 5 DR-DQ haplotypes were handled as single units for association and clustering, since linkage in the cohort was strong. Among roughly 370 genotyped donors of the cohort, an average of around 240,000 unique TCR beta nucleotide sequences were sequenced per donor, roughly a sixth of them non-productive.

Notes on this clone: What this receptor recognizes is not known. No base-level quality is on record; no much larger clone is a single base apart.

According to the germline V gene, CDR1 reads SGHRS and CDR2 reads YFSETQ. V ends up 7 bases short and J 0 bases short, with an unmatched junction base count of 0. The CDR3 runs 13 residues from the cysteine to the phenylalanine. Only CDR3 DNA is held: 39 bases, read in frame from base 1. The paper's findings and limits, for the study overall: Because some donors lacked HLA typing at each locus, the association tests relied only on the typed subset. Roughly uniform sequencing depth across donors was assumed in presence/absence analyses, although this assumption may not hold. The earlier analysis of 587 of the donors excluded around 17 rarely observed V segments, including chromosome 9 orphons, because counts were too low. Most TCR sequences were observed very rarely across donors, whereas some public TCRs were present in many individuals. Only TCR beta chains were sequenced in this cohort, and the absence of alpha or paired-chain data limited detectable features. The classifier was reported to diagnose cytomegalovirus status with high specificity and sensitivity in both the original and validation cohorts. A later genetic analysis associated a missense DCLRE1C variant with V-gene and J-gene trimming of TCR beta chains, and an independent cohort replicated the association. Correlated functional status among segregating V segments might be attributable to linkage disequilibrium, but an unknown experimental factor could not be ruled out. A group of highly shared sequence variants was considered likely to be a technical artifact of the sequencing pipeline. In a later analysis, several top co-occurrence clusters were reported to appear linked to parvovirus B19, influenza, CMV and Epstein-Barr virus. In a later analysis, HLA-associated TCR beta chains were found to be more clonally expanded and to have lower generation probabilities than equally common non-associated chains. A later analysis associated about 17,000 TCR beta sequences with specific HLA alleles at a false discovery rate of 0.05. CMV serostatus was the only immune exposure information available for the cohort. In a later analysis, TCR association rates were found to vary across HLA loci, with the most associated TCRs seen for DRB1 alleles and the fewest for HLA-C alleles. When HLA alleles, especially DR and DQ, strongly co-occurred, TCR associations were difficult to assign to individual alleles. Some IMGT-functional V segments, including TRBV6-2 and TRBV6-3, could not be distinguished by the 87-base-pair reads and were therefore excluded. A few of the identified cytomegalovirus-associated TCR beta chains were confirmed in vitro to be specific for cytomegalovirus antigens. According to a later analysis, most CMV-associated TCR beta chains appeared to be HLA-restricted, and the HLA associations seemed to be driven largely by CMV exposure. Broadly in line with IMGT annotations, most TCR beta V segments showed up in productive rearrangements about 87% or about 30% of the time in an earlier analysis of 587 of the donors. In a later genetic analysis, fewer N-insertions in productive TCRs were reported among donors in an Asian-associated ancestry cluster than the approximately 670-donor mean. The authors suggested that the approach could potentially be extended to other disease states and immunological phenotypes. A total of some 180 TCR beta chains were listed by the study as associated with cytomegalovirus. A further reported finding was that TCR beta sequences accurately predicted the HLA-A and HLA-B alleles for most subjects in the first cohort.

Libraries were built with the immunoSEQ multiplex PCR assay. The multiplex PCR relied on a mix of 60 forward primers for TCR Vbeta segments and 13 reverse primers for TCR Jbeta segments. The CDR3 region of rearranged TCR beta genes was amplified from genomic DNA by a multiplex PCR assay. The amplified TCR beta libraries were sequenced on the Illumina HiSeq System as 87-base-pair reads. The authors processed their data as follows. Across the roughly 700 repertoires, a later analysis counted tens of millions of unique TCR beta chains, around 10 million of which were shared by at least two donors. Raw reads were error-corrected and collapsed into unique sequences with a nearest-neighbor algorithm that merged closely related sequences to remove PCR and sequencing errors. To assign V, D and J gene segments, CDR3 sequences were aligned to IMGT reference sequences. Each retained sequence needed at least a six-nucleotide match to both a V gene segment and a J gene segment. A rearrangement was called productive if the CDR3 had no stop codons and remained in frame with V and J, and every other rearrangement was called non-productive. Following IMGT convention, CDR3 was defined as the stretch from the second conserved V-encoded cysteine to the conserved J-encoded phenylalanine. In an earlier analysis of more than 550 of the donors, sequences lacking an unambiguous match to a single V gene segment were excluded. In an earlier analysis of several hundred of the donors, V segments were called functional above 56.7% productive rearrangements and were called segregating when the between-donor standard deviation exceeded 5%. To diagnose cytomegalovirus status from the catalog of TCR beta chain sequences, a statistical classification framework was built. In a later analysis, TCR nucleotide sequences were compared against IMGT/GENE-DB human TR gene sequences so that V and J genes could be assigned. A later analysis assigned CDR3 sequences and most-parsimonious VDJ recombination scenarios with the TCRdist pipeline. In a later analysis, every TCR beta chain was defined by the combination of its CDR3 amino acid sequence and its V-gene family, and reads without a unique V-gene family were dropped. As a way to deal with suspected cross-contamination and a sequencing artifact, a later analysis dropped roughly 600 nucleotide sequences that were highly shared and had low generation probability. A later analysis calculated a clonal expansion index for each public chain from normalized within-repertoire ranks of inferred template counts. In a later analysis, generation probabilities were computed using a VDJ recombination model fitted to out-of-frame rearrangements, and the results were checked against IGoR. In a later analysis, TCR-TCR, TCR-HLA and TCR-CMV co-occurrence was scored with hypergeometric tests, and a repertoire-size bias correction was applied to TCR pairs. In a later analysis, false discovery rates were estimated by permuting HLA or CMV assignments 20 times. In a later analysis, co-occurring TCRs were grouped using DBSCAN, with TCRdist sequence similarity added in when clustering inside HLA-allele-positive subsets. Repertoires with fewer than 30,000 or more than 120,000 public chains were left out of co-occurrence clustering, as were about five repertoires with anomalous nucleotide sharing. TCRdb mirrors the immuneACCESS table, restricted to in-frame sequences. Some clones are absent from its copies; in checked studies, under half trace to an unresolved V gene, and the reason for the others is unknown. Clone size and V and J calls were adopted from that table, with D and trimming inferred from the DNA. Across this sample there are about 150,000 clones, with 80% to 90% seen only once. More than 4% of the sample belongs to the ten largest clones.

The cohort comprised some 700 healthy bone marrow donors. Cohort members were all nominally healthy when sampled, although unrecorded immune exposures were likely present. The donor was CMV seropositive and belonged to the group of about 290 seropositive cohort members. Each donor provided a peripheral blood sample, and peripheral blood mononuclear cells were used for TCR beta sequencing. Genomic DNA was extracted from the blood cell samples with the Qiagen DNeasy Blood Extraction Kit. Sequenced: PBMCs. The origin of this receptor is a woman in her forties in good health and CMV-seropositive. Here the chain combines TRBV5-1 and TRBJ2-2, and TRBD2 matches 7 of the central bases. CDR3 sequence: CASRGANTGELFF. The sequenced DNA is TGCGCCAGCCGGGGGGCGAACACCGGGGAGCTGTTTTTT. Here the CDR3 is joined to the reference TRBV5-1 and TRBJ2-2 genes, and the full variable domain is: KAGVTQTPRYLIKTRGQQVTLSCSPISGHRSVSWYQQTPGQGLQFLFEYFSETQRNKGNFPGRFSGRQFSNSRSEMNVSTLELGDSALYLCASRGANTGELFFGEGSRLTVL.